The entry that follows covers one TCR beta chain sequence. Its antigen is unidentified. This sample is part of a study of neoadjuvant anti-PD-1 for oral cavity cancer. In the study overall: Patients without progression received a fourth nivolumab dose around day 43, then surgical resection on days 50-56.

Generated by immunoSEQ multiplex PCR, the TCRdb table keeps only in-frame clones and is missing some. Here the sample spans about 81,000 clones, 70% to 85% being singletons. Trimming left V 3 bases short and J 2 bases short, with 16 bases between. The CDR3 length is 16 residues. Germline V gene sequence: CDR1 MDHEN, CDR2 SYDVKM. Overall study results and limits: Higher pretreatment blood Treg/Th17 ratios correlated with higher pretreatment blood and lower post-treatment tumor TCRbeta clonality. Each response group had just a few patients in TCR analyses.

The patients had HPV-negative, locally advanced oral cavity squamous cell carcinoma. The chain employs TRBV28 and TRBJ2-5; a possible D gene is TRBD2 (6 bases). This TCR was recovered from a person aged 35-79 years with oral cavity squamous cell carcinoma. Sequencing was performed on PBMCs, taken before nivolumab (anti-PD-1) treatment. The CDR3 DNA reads TGTGCCAGCAGTTTTGTGAGCGGGCATGCTCAAGAGACCCAGTACTTC. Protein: CASSFVSGHAQETQYF. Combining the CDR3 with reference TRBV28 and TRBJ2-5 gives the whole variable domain DVKVTQSSRYLVKRTGEKVFLECVQDMDHENMFWYRQDPGLGLRLIYFSYDVKMKEKGDIPEGYSVSREKKERFSLILESASTNQTSMYLCASSFVSGHAQETQYFGPGTRLLVL.